The 27 T cell receptor beta chains below were found in one sample sequenced in a study of T cells in narcolepsy. Using immunoSEQ multiplex PCR, the repertoire was profiled, and TCRdb retains in-frame clones only, with some absent. The sample yields about 27,000 clones, around nine tenths seen once. Sequenced input: CD45RA- memory CD4+ T cells from PBMCs. The receptor source for this set is a human donor with narcolepsy.

The V call is TRBV7-2, the J call TRBJ1-1, with D unclear. The germline CDR1 and CDR2 sequences are SGHTA and FQGNSA. V gave up 6 bases and J gave up 1 base, with 15 bases separating them. The CDR3 is 15 residues long. DNA for the CDR3: TGTGCCAGCAGATCACCCGGCAGACGGAACACTGAAGCTTTCTTT. Translated, it gives CASRSPGRRNTEAFF.

The rearrangement links TRBV18 to TRBJ1-2; no firm D call. Trimming took 5 bases from V and 3 from J, leaving 19 bases between them. Per the germline V gene, CDR1 is KGHSH and CDR2 is LQKENI. This CDR3 spans 16 amino acids. CDR3 protein: CASSDARARGDYGYTF. The CDR3 region has the DNA TGTGCCAGCTCAGATGCGCGAGCTCGTGGCGACTATGGCTACACCTTC.

This clone rates as medium-sized. The chain links TRBV6-6 to TRBJ1-5; weak D call: TRBD1 (5 bases). Between the trimmed V and J ends, which lost 6 bases and 7 bases, there was a span of 16 bases. CDR1 MNHNY and CDR2 SVGAGI come from the germline V gene (reference sequence). The CDR3 loop spans 14 amino acids. CDR3 residues: CASRPGSARQPQHF. DNA of the CDR3: TGTGCCAGCAGACCAGGGTCCGCCAGGCAGCCCCAGCATTTT.

The chain employs TRBV6-1 and TRBJ1-5; 7 positions match TRBD1. Germline lookup yields CDR1 MNHNS and CDR2 SASEGT. The CDR3 runs to 14 residues. The ends lost 5 bases at V and 4 bases at J; junction bases unmatched: 5. The CDR3 spells CASSQGQPNQPQHF. CDR3 coding DNA: TGTGCCAGCAGTCAGGGACAGCCGAATCAGCCCCAGCATTTT.

V usage is TRBV7-9 and J usage is TRBJ2-1; 12 bases are a match to TRBD2. V lost 5 bases to trimming and J lost 2 bases; unmatched junction nucleotides: 4. This CDR3 has 16 amino acids. Germline loops: CDR1 SEHNR, CDR2 FQNEAQ (reference sequence). CDR3 sequence (DNA): TGTGCCAGCAGCGGATCTAGCGGGGGGGCCTACAATGAGCAGTTCTTC. Its translation is CASSGSSGGAYNEQFF.

This sequence joins TRBV2 and TRBJ2-2; 8 nucleotides match TRBD1. The CDR3 totals 16 residues. With V trimmed by 9 bases and J by 3 bases, 12 bases remained unmatched. Per the germline V gene, CDR1 is SNHLY and CDR2 is FYNNEI. In nucleotides, the CDR3 is TGTGCCAGAAGATCCCGGACAGGGTTGGACACCGGGGAGCTGTTTTTT. Translating it yields CARRSRTGLDTGELFF.

This clone occurred once. The V gene is TRBV7-6, the J gene TRBJ2-1; tentative D call: TRBD2 (5 bases). Trimming stripped 5 bases from V and 7 bases from J, with 18 bases between. This CDR3 is 15 amino acids long. CDR1 is SGHVS and CDR2 is FNYEAQ in the germline V gene. This CDR3 reads CASSALAAPENEQFF. The CDR3 DNA sequence: TGTGCCAGCAGCGCGCTAGCCGCCCCCGAAAATGAGCAGTTCTTC.

V usage is TRBV6-6 and J usage is TRBJ1-1; D is possibly TRBD1 (6 bases). This CDR3 spans 12 amino acids. Germline V gene lookup returns CDR1 MNHNY and CDR2 SVGAGI (reference sequence). V dropped 6 bases and J dropped 11 bases, with 16 bases sitting between them. The CDR3 DNA is TGTGCCAGCAGAAACTTACAGGGTTGGGCTTTCTTT. Protein sequence: CASRNLQGWAFF.

A single count supports this clone. The rearrangement uses TRBV7-8 and TRBJ1-1; 7 bases agree with TRBD1. Germline-derived CDR1 and CDR2 are SGHVS and FQNEAQ. CDR3 length: 14 amino acids. The V segment lost 3 bases and the J segment 3 bases; nucleotides outside the gene matches: 4. CDR3 amino acids: CASSFGQVHTEAFF. The CDR3 DNA is TGTGCCAGCAGCTTCGGACAGGTTCACACTGAAGCTTTCTTT.

The chain joins TRBV2 to TRBJ2-5, with D uncertain. Germline V gene lookup returns CDR1 SNHLY and CDR2 FYNNEI. V was trimmed by 6 bases and J by 5 bases, leaving 13 bases between them. The CDR3 spans 13 residues. CDR3 DNA: TGTGCCAGCAGACTGGGTTCTTTGGAGACCCAGTACTTC. It yields the protein CASRLGSLETQYF.

This chain connects TRBV18 to TRBJ2-5, with D maybe TRBD2 (7 bases). CDR1 and CDR2 from the germline V gene are KGHSH and LQKENI. This CDR3 contains 16 residues. V was clipped by 0 bases and J by 5 bases, with 16 bases between them. The CDR3, as DNA: TGTGCCAGCTCACCACCTGGCGGGGGCCGAATGGAGACCCAGTACTTC. Its protein is CASSPPGGGRMETQYF. The full variable domain, with the rest looked up from reference TRBV18 and TRBJ2-5, is NAGVMQNPRHLVRRRGQEARLRCSPMKGHSHVYWYRQLPEEGLKFMVYLQKENIIDESGMPKERFSAEFPKEGPSILRIQQVVRGDSAAYFCASSPPGGGRMETQYFGPGTRLLVL.

The rearrangement links TRBV15 to TRBJ2-7; D unresolved. CDR1 LNHNV and CDR2 YYDKDF come from the germline V gene (reference sequence). The CDR3 is 14 residues long. Trimming took 0 bases from V and 0 from J, leaving 6 bases between them. The CDR3 DNA is TGTGCCACCAGCAGAGATCCAGCCTCCTACGAGCAGTACGTC. Its translation is CATSRDPASYEQYV.

The chain links TRBV18 to TRBJ1-3, with 7 bases aligning to TRBD1. Germline-derived CDR1 and CDR2 are KGHSH and LQKENI. The CDR3 is 15 residues long. Germline trimming cut 0 bases from V and 2 bases from J; bases unmatched to any gene: 1. The CDR3 DNA is TGTGCCAGCTCACCACCTACAGGGGCTGGAAACACCATATATTTT. It yields the protein CASSPPTGAGNTIYF.

This clone occurred a few times. The chain carries TRBV7-9 and TRBJ2-2, with a weak D call TRBD1 (5 bases). The CDR3 runs to 17 residues. Germline V gene sequence: CDR1 SEHNR, CDR2 FQNEAQ (reference sequence). Trimming shortened V by 5 bases and J by 1 base, and 17 bases separated the two germline ends. DNA of the CDR3: TGTGCCAGCAGCGCCAACCGCCGACAGAAGAACACCGGGGAGCTGTTTTTT. Protein: CASSANRRQKNTGELFF. The full variable domain, its missing parts supplied by reference TRBV7-9 and TRBJ2-2, is DTGVSQNPRHKITKRGQNVTFRCDPISEHNRLYWYRQTLGQGPEFLTYFQNEAQLEKSRLLSDRFSAERPKGSFSTLEIQRTEQGDSAMYLCASSANRRQKNTGELFFGEGSRLTVL.

This chain joins TRBV2 and TRBJ1-1; D is ambiguous. Trimming cost V 7 bases and J 2 bases, with 14 bases left between them. The CDR3 is 14 amino acids. Germline lookup yields CDR1 SNHLY and CDR2 FYNNEI. CDR3 protein: CASISEGSNTEAFF. In DNA form, the CDR3 reads TGTGCCAGCATCTCGGAGGGCTCCAACACTGAAGCTTTCTTT.

The V call is TRBV18, the J call TRBJ2-5; D is unclear. The V gene lost 6 bases and the J gene lost 5 bases, with 22 bases spanning the gap. In germline, CDR1 is KGHSH, CDR2 LQKENI. The CDR3 is 16 residues long. CDR3 sequence reads: CASSSGSGRMVETQYF. The CDR3 DNA follows: TGTGCCAGCTCTTCCGGTTCGGGCCGGATGGTGGAGACCCAGTACTTC.

The chain is built from TRBV5-1 and TRBJ2-1; 10 bases align to TRBD2. Germline loops: CDR1 SGHRS, CDR2 YFSETQ. This CDR3 spans 16 amino acids. The ends lost 3 bases at V and 3 bases at J; junction bases unmatched: 6. The CDR3 DNA reads as TGCGCCAGCAGCTCCAGCGGGGGGGCATACTACAATGAGCAGTTCTTC. This encodes CASSSSGGAYYNEQFF.

The DNA of the CDR3 is TGCGCCAGCAGCTTGACAGGGGCTTTCGACGAGCAGTACGTC. Encoded protein: CASSLTGAFDEQYV. The chain is built from TRBV5-1 and TRBJ2-7; 7 bases align to TRBD1. The CDR3 is made up of 14 amino acids. The trim removed 1 base at V and 5 bases at J, leaving 6 bases unmatched. The germline V gene encodes CDR1 SGHRS and CDR2 YFSETQ.

V and J are TRBV6-1 and TRBJ2-7; D possibly uses TRBD1 or TRBD2 (5 bases each). Trimming stripped 2 bases from V and 2 bases from J, with 13 bases between. The germline V gene encodes CDR1 MNHNS and CDR2 SASEGT. CDR3 size: 15 residues. Here the CDR3 reads CASSETRGRAYEQYV. DNA of the CDR3: TGTGCCAGCAGTGAAACGAGGGGAAGAGCCTACGAGCAGTACGTC.

CDR3 sequence (DNA): TGTGCCAGCAGCTTCGGGGGGCGGGGCACTGAAGCTTTCTTT. It codes for CASSFGGRGTEAFF. The V call is TRBV7-6, the J call TRBJ1-1; a possible D gene is TRBD1 (6 bases). The V end was cut by 3 bases, the J end by 4 bases, with 12 bases between. The CDR3 is 14 amino acids. Germline CDR1 and CDR2: SGHVS and FNYEAQ.

The chain joins TRBV28 to TRBJ1-6; a possible D gene is TRBD1 (5 bases). The CDR3 length is 15 residues. V dropped 1 base and J dropped 7 bases, with 11 bases sitting between them. CDR1 and CDR2 from the germline V gene are MDHEN and SYDVKM. The CDR3 nucleotides read TGTGCCAGCAGTTTATACGGGACTTCGAATTCACCCCTCCACTTT. Translated, it gives CASSLYGTSNSPLHF.

The chain combines TRBV4-2 with TRBJ2-3, with 10 nucleotides matching TRBD2. The V gene's germline CDR1 is LGHNA and CDR2 YNFKEQ. The trim removed 1 base at V and 4 bases at J, leaving 5 bases unmatched. There are 16 residues in the CDR3. In nucleotides, the CDR3 is TGTGCCAGCAGCCAAGTGTCTAGCGGGGGTGCAGATACGCAGTATTTT. This gives the protein CASSQVSSGGADTQYF.

The chain combines TRBV5-1 with TRBJ2-1; D call uncertain. Germline V gene data show CDR1 as SGHRS and CDR2 as YFSETQ. The CDR3 length is 12 residues. The V end was cut by 3 bases, the J end by 4 bases, with 5 bases between. The CDR3 sequence: CASSSQYNEQFF. CDR3 DNA sequence: TGCGCCAGCAGCTCCCAGTACAATGAGCAGTTCTTC. The full variable domain, rest sourced from reference TRBV5-1 and TRBJ2-1, is KAGVTQTPRYLIKTRGQQVTLSCSPISGHRSVSWYQQTPGQGLQFLFEYFSETQRNKGNFPGRFSGRQFSNSRSEMNVSTLELGDSALYLCASSSQYNEQFFGPGTRLTVL.

In the case of this clone: Other DNA sequences of this sample code for an identical CDR3. The genes are TRBV25-1 and TRBJ1-5; D not certain. Trimming stripped 3 bases from V and 7 bases from J, with 7 bases between. The CDR3 spans 12 residues. The germline V gene encodes CDR1 MGHDK and CDR2 SYGVNS. The CDR3 coding sequence is TGTGCCAGCAGTGATGGCCGACAGCCCCAGCATTTT. As protein: CASSDGRQPQHF.

The chain is built from TRBV6-5 and TRBJ2-7; D is unresolved. Germline V gene lookup returns CDR1 MNHEY and CDR2 SVGAGI. Trimming cost V 8 bases and J 0 bases, with 14 bases left between them. The CDR3 is 14 residues long. CDR3 bases: TGTGCCAGCGCTGCACGATTAAGCTCCTACGAGCAGTACTTC. It encodes CASAARLSSYEQYF.

V gene TRBV6-6 combines with J gene TRBJ1-2; D remains unclear. CDR3 length: 12 residues. Germline V gives CDR1 MNHNY, CDR2 SVGAGI (reference sequence). Deletions cut 5 bases from V and 8 bases from J, with 12 bases between. CDR3 DNA sequence: TGTGCCAGCAGTCCAATGACTTACGGCTACACCTTC. Translating gives CASSPMTYGYTF.

In regard to this clone: The sample contains more than one DNA sequence encoding this CDR3. Written as DNA, the CDR3 is TGTGCCAGCAGCTTAGGCACAGGGAGCACAGATACGCAGTATTTT. Translating gives CASSLGTGSTDTQYF. This chain links TRBV7-7 with TRBJ2-3; a weak D match, TRBD1 (6 bases). Germline CDR1 reads SSHAT; CDR2 reads FNYEAQ (reference sequence). Trimming cost V 1 base and J 0 bases, with 8 bases left between them. The CDR3 runs 15 residues.